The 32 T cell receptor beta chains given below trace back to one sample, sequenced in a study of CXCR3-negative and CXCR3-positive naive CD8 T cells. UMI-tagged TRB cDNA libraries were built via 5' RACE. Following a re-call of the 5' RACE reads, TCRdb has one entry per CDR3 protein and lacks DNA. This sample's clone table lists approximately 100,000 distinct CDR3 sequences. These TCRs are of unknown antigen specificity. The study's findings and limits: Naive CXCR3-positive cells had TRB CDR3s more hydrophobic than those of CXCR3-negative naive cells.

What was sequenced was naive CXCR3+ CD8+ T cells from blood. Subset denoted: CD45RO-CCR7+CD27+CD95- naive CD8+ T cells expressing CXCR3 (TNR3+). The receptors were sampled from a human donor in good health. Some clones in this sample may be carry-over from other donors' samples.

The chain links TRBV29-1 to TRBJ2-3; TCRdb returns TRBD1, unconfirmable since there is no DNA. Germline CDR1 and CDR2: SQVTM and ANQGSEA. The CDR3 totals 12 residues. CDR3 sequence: CSVERGADTQYF.

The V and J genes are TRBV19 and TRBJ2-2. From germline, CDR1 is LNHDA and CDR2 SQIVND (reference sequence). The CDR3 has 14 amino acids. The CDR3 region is CASSISQNTGELFF.

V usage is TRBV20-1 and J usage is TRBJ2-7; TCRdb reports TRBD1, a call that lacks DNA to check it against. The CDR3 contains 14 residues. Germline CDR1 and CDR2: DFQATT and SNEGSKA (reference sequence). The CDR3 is CSAPGQEYSGEQYF.

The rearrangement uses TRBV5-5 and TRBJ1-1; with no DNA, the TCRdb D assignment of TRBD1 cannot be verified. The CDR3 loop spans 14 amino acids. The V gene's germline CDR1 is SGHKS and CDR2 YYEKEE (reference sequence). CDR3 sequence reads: CASSWTGLDTEAFF.

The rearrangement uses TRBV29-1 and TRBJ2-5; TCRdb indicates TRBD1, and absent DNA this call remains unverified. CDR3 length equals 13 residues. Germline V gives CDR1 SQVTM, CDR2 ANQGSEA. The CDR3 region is CSVDPAVDETQYF.

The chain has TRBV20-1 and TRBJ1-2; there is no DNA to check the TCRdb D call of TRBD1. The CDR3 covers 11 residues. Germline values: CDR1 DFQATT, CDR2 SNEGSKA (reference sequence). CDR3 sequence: CSVGGWDGYTF.

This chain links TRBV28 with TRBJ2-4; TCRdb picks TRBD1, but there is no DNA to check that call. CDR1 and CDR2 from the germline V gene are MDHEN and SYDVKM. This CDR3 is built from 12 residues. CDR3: CASSFGANIQYF.

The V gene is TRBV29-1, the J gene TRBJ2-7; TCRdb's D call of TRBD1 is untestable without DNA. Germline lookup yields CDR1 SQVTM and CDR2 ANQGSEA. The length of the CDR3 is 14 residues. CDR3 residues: CSVVTGGSLYEQYF.

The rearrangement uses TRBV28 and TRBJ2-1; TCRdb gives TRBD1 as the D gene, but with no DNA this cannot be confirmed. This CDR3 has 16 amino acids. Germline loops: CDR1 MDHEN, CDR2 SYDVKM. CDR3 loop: CASSLEGQSSYNEQFF. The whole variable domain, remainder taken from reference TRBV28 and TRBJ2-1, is DVKVTQSSRYLVKRTGEKVFLECVQDMDHENMFWYRQDPGLGLRLIYFSYDVKMKEKGDIPEGYSVSREKKERFSLILESASTNQTSMYLCASSLEGQSSYNEQFFGPGTRLTVL.

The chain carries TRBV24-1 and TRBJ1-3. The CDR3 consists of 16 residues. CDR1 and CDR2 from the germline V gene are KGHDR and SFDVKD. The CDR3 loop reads CATDVGWGLSGNTIYF.

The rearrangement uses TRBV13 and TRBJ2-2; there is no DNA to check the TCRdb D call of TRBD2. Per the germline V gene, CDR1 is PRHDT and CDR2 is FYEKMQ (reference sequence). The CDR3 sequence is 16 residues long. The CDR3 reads CASSLPEGPNTAELFF.

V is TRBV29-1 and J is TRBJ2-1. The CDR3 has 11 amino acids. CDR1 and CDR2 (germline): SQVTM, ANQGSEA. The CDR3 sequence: CSVLGFDEQFF.

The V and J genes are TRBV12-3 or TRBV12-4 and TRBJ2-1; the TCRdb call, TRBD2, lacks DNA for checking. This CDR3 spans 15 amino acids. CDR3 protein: CASSSTSGRVGEQFF.

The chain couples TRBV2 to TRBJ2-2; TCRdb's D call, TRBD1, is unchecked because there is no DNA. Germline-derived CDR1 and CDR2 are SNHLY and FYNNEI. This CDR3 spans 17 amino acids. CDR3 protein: CASSEAQGDTPTGELFF.

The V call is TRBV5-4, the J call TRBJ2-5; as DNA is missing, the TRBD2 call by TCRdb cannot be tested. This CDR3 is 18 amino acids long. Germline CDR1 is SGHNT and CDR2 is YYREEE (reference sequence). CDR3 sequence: CASSFGRDYPSAQETQYF. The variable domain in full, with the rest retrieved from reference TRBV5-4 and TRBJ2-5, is ETGVTQSPTHLIKTRGQQVTLRCSSQSGHNTVSWYQQALGQGPQFIFQYYREEENGRGNFPPRFSGLQFPNYSSELNVNALELDDSALYLCASSFGRDYPSAQETQYFGPGTRLLVL.

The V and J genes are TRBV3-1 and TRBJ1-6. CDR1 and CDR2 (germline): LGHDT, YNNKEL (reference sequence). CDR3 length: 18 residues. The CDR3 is CASSQDLRTQSWHSPLHF.

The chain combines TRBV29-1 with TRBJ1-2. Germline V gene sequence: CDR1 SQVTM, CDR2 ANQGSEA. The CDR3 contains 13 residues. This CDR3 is CSALTGEGYGYTF.

The CDR3 reads CASSLGQQGWIYGSPLHF. The rearrangement uses TRBV13 and TRBJ1-6; TCRdb names TRBD1, which stays unverified in the absence of DNA. CDR1 and CDR2 from the germline V gene are PRHDT and FYEKMQ (reference sequence). The CDR3 sequence is 18 residues long.

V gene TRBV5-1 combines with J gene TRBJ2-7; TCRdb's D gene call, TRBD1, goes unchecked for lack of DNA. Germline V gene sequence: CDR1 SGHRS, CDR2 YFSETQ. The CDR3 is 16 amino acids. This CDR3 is CASSLLGEGARYEQYF.

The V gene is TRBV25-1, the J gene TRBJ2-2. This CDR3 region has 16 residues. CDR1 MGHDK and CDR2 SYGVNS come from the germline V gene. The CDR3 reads CASSELKGRNTGELFF.

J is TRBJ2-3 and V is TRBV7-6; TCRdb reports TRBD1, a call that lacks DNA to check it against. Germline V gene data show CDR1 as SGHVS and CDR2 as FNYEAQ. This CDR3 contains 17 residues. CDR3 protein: CASSSLGGTGRTDTQYF.

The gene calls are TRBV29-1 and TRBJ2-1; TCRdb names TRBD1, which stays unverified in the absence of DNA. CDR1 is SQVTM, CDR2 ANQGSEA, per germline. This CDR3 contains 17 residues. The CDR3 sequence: CSVVWQAPGISDDEQFF.

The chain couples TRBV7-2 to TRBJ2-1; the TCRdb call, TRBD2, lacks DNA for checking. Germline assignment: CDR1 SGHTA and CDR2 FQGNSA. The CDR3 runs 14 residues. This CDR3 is CASSLAGEGNEQFF. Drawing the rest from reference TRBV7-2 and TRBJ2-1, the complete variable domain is GAGVSQSPSNKVTEKGKDVELRCDPISGHTALYWYRQSLGQGLEFLIYFQGNSAPDKSGLPSDRFSAERTGGSVSTLTIQRTQQEDSAVYLCASSLAGEGNEQFFGPGTRLTVL.

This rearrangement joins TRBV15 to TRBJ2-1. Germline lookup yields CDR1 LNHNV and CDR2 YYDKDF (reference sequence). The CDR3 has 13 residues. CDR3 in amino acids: CATNSRTTNEQFF.

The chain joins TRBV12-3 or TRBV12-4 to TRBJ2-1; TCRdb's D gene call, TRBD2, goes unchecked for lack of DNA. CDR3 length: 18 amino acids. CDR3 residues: CASSTGTSEMGRYNEQFF.

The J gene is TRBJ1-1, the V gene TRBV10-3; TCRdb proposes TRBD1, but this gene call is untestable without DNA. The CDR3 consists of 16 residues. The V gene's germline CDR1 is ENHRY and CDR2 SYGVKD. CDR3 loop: CAISEEGQGVNTEAFF.

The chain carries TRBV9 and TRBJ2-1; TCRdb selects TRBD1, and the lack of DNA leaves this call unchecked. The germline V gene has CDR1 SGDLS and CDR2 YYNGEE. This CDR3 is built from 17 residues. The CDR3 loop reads CASSPLDSFGSVNEQFF.

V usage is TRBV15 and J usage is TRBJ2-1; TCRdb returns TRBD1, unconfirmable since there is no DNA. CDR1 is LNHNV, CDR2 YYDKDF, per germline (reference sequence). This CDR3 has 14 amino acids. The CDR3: CATSIRDRYNEQFF.

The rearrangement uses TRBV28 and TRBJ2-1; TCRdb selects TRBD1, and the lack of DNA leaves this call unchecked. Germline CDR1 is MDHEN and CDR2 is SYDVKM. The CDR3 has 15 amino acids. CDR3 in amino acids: CASRIETGNHNEQFF.

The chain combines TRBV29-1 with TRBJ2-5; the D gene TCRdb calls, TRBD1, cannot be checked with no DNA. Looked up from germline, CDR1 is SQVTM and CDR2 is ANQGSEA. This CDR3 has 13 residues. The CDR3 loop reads CSVDQGAGETQYF.

The CDR3 reads CASSLGQNHEQFF. The chain recombines TRBV7-7 with TRBJ2-1. This CDR3 has 13 residues. Germline V lookup: CDR1 SSHAT, CDR2 FNYEAQ (reference sequence).

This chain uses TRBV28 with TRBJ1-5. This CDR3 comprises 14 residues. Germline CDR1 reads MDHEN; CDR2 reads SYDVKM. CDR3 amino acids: CASSFGRDRQPQHF.